The T cell receptor beta chain under discussion was sequenced for a study of T-cell reconstitution after alpha-beta-depleted transplantation in children (dated by TCRdb to the mid-2010s). At the level of the whole study: T-cell immune reconstitution after TCRalphabeta/CD19-depleted allogeneic hematopoietic cell transplantation in children was quantitatively tracked in the study by means of TCR repertoire profiling. Results and caveats for the whole study, not just this receptor: About two months after transplant, the apparently early recovery of alphabetaT-cell counts reportedly depended on just several hundred clones that had expanded rapidly and came from non-depleted graft cells. In some patients, the high TCRbeta diversity seen at day 60 was put down to recipient T cells and intrathymic progenitors that had survived conditioning. Hyperexpanded clone frequencies declined over subsequent months; after one year, T-cell counts and TCRbeta diversity were mostly attributed to newly produced T cells.

Reading the label with the study, this specimen's treatment or condition is: allogeneic hematopoietic cell transplantation with graft depleted of TCRalphabeta T cells and CD19 B cells. The children who served as transplant recipients had been given grafts of TCRalphabeta/CD19-depleted allogeneic hematopoietic cells. Libraries were built with PCR. Sequenced using an Illumina HiSeq 2500. To normalize quantification of the TCRbeta repertoire, the TCR libraries were built with molecular barcoding that relied on unique molecular identifiers. Starting from the raw public reads, TCRdb applied fastp trimming at Q25, assembled clones with MiXCR and retained in-frame beta chains. Duplicate CDR3 protein sequences are folded into a single record with the most common DNA and genes. Here the sample has 250,000 to 300,000 distinct CDR3 sequences; 7.5% to 9% occur a single time. The leading ten clones occupy approximately 9.6% of the sample.

This clonotype was recorded many times. The antigen it recognizes is unknown. Within one base of it there is no much larger clone, and no base qualities were kept. The input for sequencing was peripheral blood, taken 360 days after TCRalphabeta/CD19-depleted stem cell transplant. This TCR came from a female patient aged 2-10 years who had a stem cell transplant for Fanconi anemia, so the T cells may come from the graft donor.

The DNA reads as follows: TGCGCCAGCAGCAACGGACAGGACGAGCAGTACTTC. The translation is CASSNGQDEQYF. The chain joins TRBV5-1 to TRBJ2-7; 7 of the junction bases match TRBD1. Germline trimming: 4 bases from V, 5 bases from J; junction bases outside gene matches: 3. CDR1 SGHRS and CDR2 YFSETQ were looked up in the germline V gene. The CDR3 has 12 amino acids, counting the end cysteine and phenylalanine. Only the CDR3 DNA is retained, 36 bases long and in frame from the first base.